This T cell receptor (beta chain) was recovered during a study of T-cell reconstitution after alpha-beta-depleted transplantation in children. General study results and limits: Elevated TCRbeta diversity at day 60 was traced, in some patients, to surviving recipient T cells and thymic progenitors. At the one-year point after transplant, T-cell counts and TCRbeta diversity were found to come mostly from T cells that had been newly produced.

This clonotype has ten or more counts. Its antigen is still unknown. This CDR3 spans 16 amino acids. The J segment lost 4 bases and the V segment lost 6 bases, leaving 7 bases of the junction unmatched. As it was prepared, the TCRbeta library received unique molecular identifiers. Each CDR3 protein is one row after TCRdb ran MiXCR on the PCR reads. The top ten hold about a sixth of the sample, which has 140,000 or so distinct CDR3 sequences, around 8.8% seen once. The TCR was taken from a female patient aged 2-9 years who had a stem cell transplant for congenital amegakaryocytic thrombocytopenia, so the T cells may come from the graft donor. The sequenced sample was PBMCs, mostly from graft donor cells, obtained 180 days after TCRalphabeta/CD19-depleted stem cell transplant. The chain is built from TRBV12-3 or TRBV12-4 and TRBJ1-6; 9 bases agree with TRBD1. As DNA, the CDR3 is TGTGCCAGCAGCCCTACCGACAGGGGGTATAATTCACCCCTCCACTTT. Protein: CASSPTDRGYNSPLHF.